This T cell receptor (beta chain) was found in a study of CD8+ T cells in alopecia areata. General study findings and limits: The presence of one nonresponder keeps the tie between baseline CD8+ expansion and response uncertain.

Regarding treatment: oral pan-JAK inhibitor, 5-10 mg twice daily. The V end lost 6 bases, the J end lost 0 bases, and 10 bases lay between the germline ends. Germline loops: CDR1 MNHNY, CDR2 SVGAGI (reference sequence). The CDR3 runs to 14 residues. TCR sequencing used cDNA made by reverse transcription of extracted RNA. Profiled with immunoSEQ multiplex PCR; TCRdb holds only in-frame clones, not every one. The table lists some 190,000 clones, about 65% of them singletons. As to this clone: The antigen remains undetermined.

This chain connects TRBV6-6 to TRBJ2-3; possible D gene TRBD1, 5 bases. This receptor was taken from a human donor with alopecia areata. The sample consisted of CD4+ T cells sorted from blood, taken around week 47, from a patient treated with tofacitinib. CDR3 coding DNA: TGTGCCAGCAGCGACAGATTTAGCACAGATACGCAGTATTTT. It specifies CASSDRFSTDTQYF.